The 28 T cell receptor beta chains in this list originate from one sample, sequenced in a study of metastatic and nonmetastatic thyroid tumors. Patients underwent thyroid surgery, and none had received any treatment before it. Using MiXCR, TCRdb re-called clones from the PCR reads. This table holds 35,000 to 45,000 clones, about 12% found once. The source material was blood. The origin of the receptors is a male donor with papillary thyroid cancer or a benign thyroid nodule (not recorded which). Some clones in this sample may be carry-over from other donors' samples.

Ten or more counts support this clone. The rearrangement uses TRBV6-1 and TRBJ1-1; D ambiguous. The CDR3 consists of 13 residues. Trimming left V 6 bases short and J 5 bases short, with 13 bases between. Germline-derived CDR1 and CDR2 are MNHNS and SASEGT. The CDR3 spells CASRTTGGTEAFF. CDR3 DNA sequence: TGTGCCAGCAGAACCACTGGCGGGACTGAAGCTTTCTTT.

This clone was seen repeatedly, ten times or more. Other DNA sequences of this sample code for an identical CDR3. The chain recombines TRBV28 with TRBJ1-1, with D unclear. CDR1 and CDR2 from the germline V gene are MDHEN and SYDVKM. V shed 3 bases and J shed 2 bases, with 13 bases lying between them. This CDR3 has 15 amino acids. The CDR3 coding sequence is TGTGCCAGCAGTTTTCCCGAGGGAACAAACACTGAAGCTTTCTTT. Translated: CASSFPEGTNTEAFF.

In its sample, this clone was seen a few times. The chain joins TRBV30 to TRBJ2-1; no clear D. The CDR3 length is 15 residues. V was clipped by 5 bases and J by 0 bases, with 14 bases between them. Looked up from germline, CDR1 is GTSNPN and CDR2 is SVGIG (reference sequence). The CDR3 DNA reads TGTGCCTGGTGGCGAGAGCGACCCTCCTACAATGAGCAGTTCTTC. It specifies CAWWRERPSYNEQFF.

CDR3 region: CASSPTTVNQPQHF. The CDR3 coding sequence is TGTGCCAGCAGCCCCACGACAGTCAATCAGCCCCAGCATTTT. The chain has TRBV7-2 and TRBJ1-5; D possibly corresponds to TRBD1 (5 bases). Trimming removed 5 bases at V and 3 bases at J, with 11 bases between. This CDR3 contains 14 residues. Looked up from germline, CDR1 is SGHTA and CDR2 is FQGNSA.

This clone is judged medium-sized. CDR3 bases: TGTGCCAGCACTTTGGGGTTGGGCTATGGCTACACCTTC. Translating gives CASTLGLGYGYTF. This chain connects TRBV28 to TRBJ1-2; unclear D gene. The CDR3 sequence is 13 residues long. With 7 bases removed from V and 4 bases from J, the gap between germline ends came to 13 bases. CDR1 is MDHEN, CDR2 SYDVKM, per germline.

In the case of this clone: This clone may be a read error of a much larger clone one base away. The V call is TRBV6-5, the J call TRBJ2-1; TRBD1 agrees at 7 bases. This CDR3 has 16 residues. J lost 10 bases, V lost 6 bases, and 18 bases had no gene match. The V gene's germline CDR1 is MNHEY and CDR2 SVGAGI. The CDR3 reads CASSYRLRDSGSEQFF. For the CDR3, the DNA is TGTGCCAGCAGCTACAGACTCCGGGACAGTGGATCGGAGCAGTTCTTC.

This clone was counted at least ten times. Germline is not matched at one junction end, which may reflect a read error. This chain connects TRBV19 to TRBJ2-5; no reliable D call. Germline-derived CDR1 and CDR2 are LNHDA and SQIVND (reference sequence). This CDR3 has 15 residues. The DNA of the CDR3 is TGTGCCAGTAGTATAGGCAACAGCCAAACTGAGAACCAGTACTTC. It encodes CASSIGNSQTENQYF.

This clone was recorded many times. The genes are TRBV3-1 and TRBJ1-1; possible D gene TRBD1, 6 bases. CDR1 and CDR2 from the germline V gene are LGHDT and YNNKEL (reference sequence). Trimming cost V 4 bases and J 3 bases, with 15 bases left between them. The CDR3 length is 15 residues. The CDR3, as DNA: TGTGCCAGCAGCCCCGGGAGGGGGATGGACACTGAAGCTTTCTTT. It codes for CASSPGRGMDTEAFF.

This clone was detected ten times or more. This chain uses TRBV28 with TRBJ2-4, with D perhaps TRBD2 (6 bases). Trimming took off 5 bases at V and 1 base at J, with 12 bases between the two ends. The CDR3 runs 15 residues. Germline V lookup: CDR1 MDHEN, CDR2 SYDVKM. The CDR3 loop is CASSGGTAAKNIQYF. The CDR3 coding sequence is TGTGCCAGCAGTGGGGGGACCGCCGCCAAAAACATTCAGTACTTC. The full variable domain, in which reference TRBV28 and TRBJ2-4 provide the parts outside the CDR3, is DVKVTQSSRYLVKRTGEKVFLECVQDMDHENMFWYRQDPGLGLRLIYFSYDVKMKEKGDIPEGYSVSREKKERFSLILESASTNQTSMYLCASSGGTAAKNIQYFGAGTRLSVL.

This clone was counted ten times or more. This sample includes further DNA sequences coding for the same CDR3. The chain is built from TRBV20-1 and TRBJ2-7; no clear D gene. Trimming removed 1 base from V and 9 bases from J, with 7 bases in between. The CDR3 totals 10 residues. The germline V gene encodes CDR1 DFQATT and CDR2 SNEGSKA (reference sequence). In DNA, the CDR3 is TGCAGTGCTAGAGCTAGTGCGCAGTACTTC. Translation gives CSARASAQYF.

This clone was found many times. V is TRBV5-1 and J is TRBJ1-1; 8 bases align to TRBD1. The CDR3 is 16 amino acids. Germline CDR1 and CDR2: SGHRS and YFSETQ. Germline trimming cut 4 bases from V and 4 bases from J; bases unmatched to any gene: 12. CDR3 protein: CASSPGQGVVGTEAFF. The CDR3 coding sequence is TGCGCCAGCAGCCCCGGACAGGGCGTGGTCGGCACTGAAGCTTTCTTT.

This clone was seen ten or more times. The chain is built from TRBV28 and TRBJ1-5; no definite D call. Germline CDR1 is MDHEN and CDR2 is SYDVKM. The CDR3 has 13 amino acids. Between the trimmed V and J ends, which lost 1 base and 9 bases, there was a span of 10 bases. CDR3 coding DNA: TGTGCCAGCAGTTTATCGGTGCAACGGCCCCAGCATTTT. The encoded protein is CASSLSVQRPQHF.

This clone was found many times. This sequence may be a read error, since a much larger clone differs from it by one base. The rearrangement uses TRBV6-5 and TRBJ2-5, with 8 bases lining up with TRBD1. Germline loops: CDR1 MNHEY, CDR2 SVGAGI. The CDR3 sequence is 16 residues long. CDR3 protein: CANSYSIGQGGETQYF. The CDR3 nucleotides read TGTGCCAACAGTTACTCAATCGGACAGGGTGGAGAGACCCAGTACTTC.

Ten or more counts support this clone. The V and J genes are TRBV2 and TRBJ1-5; 10 positions match TRBD1. The CDR3 totals 16 residues. V was pared by 5 bases and J by 4 bases, with 8 bases of the junction left unmatched. Germline V gene lookup returns CDR1 SNHLY and CDR2 FYNNEI. CDR3 sequence reads: CASSPGQGPKNQPQHF. DNA of the CDR3: TGTGCCAGCAGTCCGGGACAGGGGCCGAAGAATCAGCCCCAGCATTTT.

In its sample, this clone was seen many times. The chain carries TRBV6-1 and TRBJ1-1; TRBD1 is a possible D gene (5 bases). The V gene lost 6 bases and the J gene lost 4 bases, with 15 bases spanning the gap. CDR1 and CDR2 from the germline V gene are MNHNS and SASEGT. CDR3 length: 14 residues. In DNA, the CDR3 is TGTGCCAGCAGCCACGGGGGGTCGAGCACTGAAGCTTTCTTT. It translates to CASSHGGSSTEAFF.

This clone showed up many times. This chain connects TRBV28 to TRBJ1-2; D might be TRBD1 (5 bases). Germline values: CDR1 MDHEN, CDR2 SYDVKM. This CDR3 has 14 residues. The ends were cut back, 6 bases at V and 3 bases at J, with 14 bases in the middle. The CDR3: CASSSPGGYYGYTF. DNA for the CDR3: TGTGCCAGCAGCTCTCCCGGGGGTTACTATGGCTACACCTTC.

This clone was seen at least ten times. Distinct nucleotide sequences in the sample also encode this CDR3. This chain connects TRBV7-8 to TRBJ2-6; D not resolved. V lost 2 bases and J 0 bases, leaving 5 bases between the germline ends. There are 15 residues in the CDR3. Looked up from germline, CDR1 is SGHVS and CDR2 is FQNEAQ. The CDR3 spells CASSLWSSGANVLTF. Written as DNA, the CDR3 is TGTGCCAGCAGCTTATGGTCCTCTGGGGCCAACGTCCTGACTTTC.

There are many counts of this clone. Written as DNA, the CDR3 is TGTGCCAGCAGCTTTGACAGGGGGGACGAGCAGTACTTC. Translating gives CASSFDRGDEQYF. The rearrangement links TRBV5-8 to TRBJ2-7, with 9 bases fitting TRBD1. V was pared by 2 bases and J by 5 bases, with 2 bases of the junction left unmatched. From germline, CDR1 is SGHTS and CDR2 YDEGEE. The CDR3 spans 13 residues.

This clone was seen at least ten times. The chain recombines TRBV2 with TRBJ1-1; the match to TRBD1 covers 7 bases. The trim removed 2 bases at V and 2 bases at J, leaving 5 bases unmatched. Germline assignment: CDR1 SNHLY and CDR2 FYNNEI. The CDR3 loop spans 15 amino acids. The CDR3 sequence is CASSETGVLNTEAFF. The DNA for the CDR3 is TGTGCCAGCAGTGAAACAGGGGTATTAAACACTGAAGCTTTCTTT.

The sample holds many counts of this clone. The V call is TRBV5-1, the J call TRBJ2-1, with D perhaps matching TRBD1 or TRBD2 (6 bases each). Germline V CDR1 and CDR2: SGHRS, YFSETQ. The CDR3 extends over 15 amino acids. V gave up 4 bases and J gave up 6 bases, with 17 bases separating them. The CDR3 loop reads CASSEGQSGSNEQFF. CDR3 sequence (DNA): TGCGCCAGCAGCGAAGGACAGAGCGGGTCCAATGAGCAGTTCTTC.

Ten or more counts support this clone. As the CDR3 is not closed by the conserved phenylalanine or tryptophan, this likely results from a read error. The chain combines TRBV13 with TRBJ2-1; 7 nucleotides agree with TRBD1. The CDR3 covers 13 residues. J gave up 6 bases and V 5 bases, and 4 bases lay outside the gene matches. Germline CDR1 is PRHDT and CDR2 is FYEKMQ (reference sequence). The CDR3 region has the DNA TGTGCCAGCAGCCGGGACAGACCCAATGAGCAGTTCCTC. Residues: CASSRDRPNEQFL.

As regards this clone: It may be a read error: a sequence one base away is much more abundant. The chain's CDR3 is CASSLGADTHYF. The CDR3 nucleotides are TGTGCCAGCAGCTTAGGGGCAGATACGCATTATTTT. This sequence joins TRBV5-6 and TRBJ2-3; TRBD1 might be the D (5 bases). The germline V gene encodes CDR1 SGHDT and CDR2 YYEEEE. The CDR3 contains 12 residues.

Notes on this clone: A much larger clone differs from this one at a single base, so this may be a read error. The chain links TRBV20-1 to TRBJ2-5; possibly TRBD1 or TRBD2 for D (5 bases each). The CDR3 has 14 amino acids. Germline V gene sequence: CDR1 DFQATT, CDR2 SNEGSKA (reference sequence). Written as DNA, the CDR3 is TGCAGTGTAAGCCTGGCGTATGAAAAGGGGACCCATTACTTC. This codes for CSVSLAYEKGTHYF.

This clone is medium-sized within its sample. CDR3 region: CASSSAPGNYGYTF. CDR3 DNA sequence: TGTGCCAGCAGCTCTGCCCCGGGGAACTATGGCTACACCTTC. The chain links TRBV27 to TRBJ1-2; the D is unclear. V lost 6 bases, J lost 2 bases, and 13 bases lay in between. Germline loops: CDR1 MNHEY, CDR2 SMNVEV (reference sequence). The CDR3 sequence is 14 residues long.

The chain combines TRBV19 with TRBJ2-7; D is unresolved. This CDR3 contains 17 residues. Trimming pared 2 bases from V and 0 bases from J, leaving 17 bases between. Germline V gene data show CDR1 as LNHDA and CDR2 as SQIVND (reference sequence). The CDR3 DNA is TGTGCCAGTAGTATATGCCCCTGGTGGAAGAGCTCCTACGAGCAGTACTTC. It is translated as CASSICPWWKSSYEQYF.

This clone was counted ten times or more. The chain is built from TRBV4-3 and TRBJ2-7; 12 bases fit TRBD2. The CDR3 extends over 16 amino acids. J lost 3 bases, V lost 2 bases, and 5 bases had no gene match. Germline assignment: CDR1 LGHNA and CDR2 YSLEER. The CDR3 DNA reads TGCGCCAGCAGCCAAAGTTCGACTAGCGGGGGCTACGAGCAGTACTTC. Translation gives CASSQSSTSGGYEQYF.

The chain joins TRBV6-1 to TRBJ1-5; 8 bases line up with TRBD1. The V gene end was trimmed by 9 bases and the J gene end by 8 bases; junction bases not matched to a gene: 9. Germline CDR1 MNHNS, CDR2 SASEGT. This CDR3 region has 13 residues. The CDR3 DNA follows: TGTGCCAGAAGCAGCAGGGGGCAGGAGCCCCAGCATTTT. Protein: CARSSRGQEPQHF.

This clone was recorded at least ten times. The chain couples TRBV3-1 to TRBJ1-2; TRBD1 matches at 7 bases. The CDR3 has 13 amino acids. CDR1 is LGHDT and CDR2 is YNNKEL in the germline V gene (reference sequence). The V segment lost 0 bases and the J segment 8 bases; nucleotides outside the gene matches: 3. The CDR3 here is CASSQEGGQGYTF. The CDR3, as DNA: TGTGCCAGCAGCCAAGAAGGGGGACAGGGCTACACCTTC.